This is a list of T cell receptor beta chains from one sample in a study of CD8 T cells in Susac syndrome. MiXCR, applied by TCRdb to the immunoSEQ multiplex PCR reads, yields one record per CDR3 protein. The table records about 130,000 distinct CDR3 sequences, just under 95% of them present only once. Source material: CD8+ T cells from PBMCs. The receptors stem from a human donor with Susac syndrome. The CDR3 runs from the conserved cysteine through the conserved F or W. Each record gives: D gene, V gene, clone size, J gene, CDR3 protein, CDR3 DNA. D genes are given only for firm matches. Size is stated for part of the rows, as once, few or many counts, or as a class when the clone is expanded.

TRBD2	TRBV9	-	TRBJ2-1	CASSSSGTAVNEQFF	TGTGCCAGCAGCTCTAGCGGGACGGCCGTCAATGAGCAGTTCTTC
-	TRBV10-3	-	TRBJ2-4	CAISEPKQVQYF	TGTGCCATCAGTGAGCCCAAACAGGTTCAGTACTTC
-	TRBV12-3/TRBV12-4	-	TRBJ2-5	CAGHIQETQYF	TGTGCGGGTCACATCCAAGAGACCCAGTACTTC
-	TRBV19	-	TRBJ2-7	CASSVTDSPSSEQYF	TGTGCCAGTAGTGTCACCGACAGCCCATCAAGTGAGCAGTACTTC
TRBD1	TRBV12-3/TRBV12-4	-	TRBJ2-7	CASSTGTGQNEQYF	TGTGCCAGCAGTACCGGGACAGGGCAAAACGAGCAGTACTTC
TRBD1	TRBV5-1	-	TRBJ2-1	CASSPRQGVFNEQFF	TGCGCCAGCAGCCCCCGACAGGGGGTATTCAATGAGCAGTTCTTC
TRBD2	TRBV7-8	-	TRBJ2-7	CASSSQEGSGSWQGDEQYF	TGTGCCAGCAGCTCCCAGGAGGGTAGCGGGAGCTGGCAGGGCGACGAGCAGTACTTC
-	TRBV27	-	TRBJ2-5	CASSFRDNGETQYF	TGTGCCAGCAGTTTCCGGGATAACGGGGAGACCCAGTACTTC
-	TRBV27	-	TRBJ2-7	CASSFSGRGEYEQYF	TGTGCCAGCAGTTTTAGTGGGCGCGGGGAGTACGAGCAGTACTTC
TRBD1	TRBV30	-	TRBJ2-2	CAWRAGTGRSGELFF	TGTGCCTGGAGGGCCGGGACAGGAAGGTCCGGGGAGCTGTTTTTT
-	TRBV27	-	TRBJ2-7	CASSFWGPYEQYF	TGTGCCAGCAGTTTTTGGGGGCCCTACGAGCAGTACTTC
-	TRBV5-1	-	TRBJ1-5	CASSLAGDENQPQHF	TGCGCCAGCAGCTTGGCAGGGGACGAAAATCAGCCCCAGCATTTT
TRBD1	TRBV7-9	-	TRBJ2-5	CASSTSAGTGGAGETQYF	TGTGCCAGCAGCACTTCTGCCGGGACAGGGGGCGCGGGAGAGACCCAGTACTTC
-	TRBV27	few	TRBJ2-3	CASSLSLADTQYF	TGTGCCAGCAGTTTATCCCTAGCAGATACGCAGTATTTT
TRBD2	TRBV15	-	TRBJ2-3	CATSGGRDTQYF	TGTGCCACCAGCGGCGGGAGAGATACGCAGTATTTT